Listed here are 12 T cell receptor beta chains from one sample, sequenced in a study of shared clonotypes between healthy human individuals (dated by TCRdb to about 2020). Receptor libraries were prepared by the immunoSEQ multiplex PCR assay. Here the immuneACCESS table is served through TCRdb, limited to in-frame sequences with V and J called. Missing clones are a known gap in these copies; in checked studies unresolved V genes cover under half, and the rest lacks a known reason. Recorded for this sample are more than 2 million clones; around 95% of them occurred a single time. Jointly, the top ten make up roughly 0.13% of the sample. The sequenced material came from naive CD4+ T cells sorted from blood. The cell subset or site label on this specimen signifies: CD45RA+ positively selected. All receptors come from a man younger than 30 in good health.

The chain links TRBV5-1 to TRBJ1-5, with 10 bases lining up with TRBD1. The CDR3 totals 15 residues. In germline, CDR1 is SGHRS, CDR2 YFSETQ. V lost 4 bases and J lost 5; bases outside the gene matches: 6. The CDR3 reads CASSVTGTGDQPQHF. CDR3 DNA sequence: TGCGCCAGCAGCGTAACCGGGACAGGGGATCAGCCCCAGCATTTT.

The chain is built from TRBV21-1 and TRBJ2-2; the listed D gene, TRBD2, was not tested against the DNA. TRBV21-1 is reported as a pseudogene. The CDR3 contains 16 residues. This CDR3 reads CASSNRGPGWTGELFF. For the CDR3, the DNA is TGTGCCAGCAGCAATAGAGGTCCCGGATGGACCGGGGAGCTGTTTTTT.

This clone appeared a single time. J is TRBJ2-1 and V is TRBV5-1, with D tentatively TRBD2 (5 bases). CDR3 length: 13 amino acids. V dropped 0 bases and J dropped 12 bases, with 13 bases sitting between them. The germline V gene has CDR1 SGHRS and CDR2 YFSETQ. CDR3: CASSLGFGNPQFF. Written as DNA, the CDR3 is TGCGCCAGCAGCTTGGGCTTCGGGAATCCGCAGTTCTTC.

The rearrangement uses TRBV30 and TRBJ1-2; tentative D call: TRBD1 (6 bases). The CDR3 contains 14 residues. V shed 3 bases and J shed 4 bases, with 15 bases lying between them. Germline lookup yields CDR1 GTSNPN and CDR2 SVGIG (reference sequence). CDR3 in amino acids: CAWSDGQSGYGYTF. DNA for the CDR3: TGTGCCTGGAGCGACGGACAGTCGGGCTATGGCTACACCTTC.

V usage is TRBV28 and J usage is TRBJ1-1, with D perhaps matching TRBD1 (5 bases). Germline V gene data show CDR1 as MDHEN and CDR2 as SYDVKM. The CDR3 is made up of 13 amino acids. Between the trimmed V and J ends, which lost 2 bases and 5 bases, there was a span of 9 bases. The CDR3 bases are TGTGCCAGCAGTTTAACAGGACCGACTGAAGCTTTCTTT. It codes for CASSLTGPTEAFF.

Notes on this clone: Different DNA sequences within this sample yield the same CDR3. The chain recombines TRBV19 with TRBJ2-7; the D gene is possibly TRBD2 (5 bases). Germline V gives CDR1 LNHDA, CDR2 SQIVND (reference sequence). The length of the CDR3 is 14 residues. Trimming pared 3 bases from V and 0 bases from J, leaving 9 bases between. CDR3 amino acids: CASSIGRVSYEQYF. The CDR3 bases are TGTGCCAGTAGTATTGGGCGGGTCTCCTACGAGCAGTACTTC.

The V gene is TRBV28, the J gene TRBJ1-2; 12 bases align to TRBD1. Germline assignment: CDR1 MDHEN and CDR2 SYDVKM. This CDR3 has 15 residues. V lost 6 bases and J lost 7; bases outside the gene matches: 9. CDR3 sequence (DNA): TGTGCCAGCAGAGCAACCGGGACAGGGGGCGGTGGCTACACCTTC. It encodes CASRATGTGGGGYTF.

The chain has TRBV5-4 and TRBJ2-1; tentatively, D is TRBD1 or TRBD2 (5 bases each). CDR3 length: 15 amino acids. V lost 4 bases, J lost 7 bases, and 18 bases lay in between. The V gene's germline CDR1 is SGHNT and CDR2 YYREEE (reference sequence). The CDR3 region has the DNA TGTGCCAGCAGCCCCGGGACGTTTCAAAGGAATGAGCAGTTCTTC. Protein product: CASSPGTFQRNEQFF.

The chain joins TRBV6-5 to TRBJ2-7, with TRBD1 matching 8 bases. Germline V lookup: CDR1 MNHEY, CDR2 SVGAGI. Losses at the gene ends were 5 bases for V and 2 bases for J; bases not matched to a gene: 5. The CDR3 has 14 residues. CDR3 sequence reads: CASSRGQATYEQYF. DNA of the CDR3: TGTGCCAGCAGTAGGGGACAGGCCACCTACGAGCAGTACTTC.

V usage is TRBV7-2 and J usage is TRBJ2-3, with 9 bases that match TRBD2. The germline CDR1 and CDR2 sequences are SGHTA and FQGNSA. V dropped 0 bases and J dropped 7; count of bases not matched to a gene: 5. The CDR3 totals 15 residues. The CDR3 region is CASSLASGSMNTQYF. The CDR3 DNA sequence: TGTGCCAGCAGCTTAGCTAGCGGGAGCATGAATACGCAGTATTTT.

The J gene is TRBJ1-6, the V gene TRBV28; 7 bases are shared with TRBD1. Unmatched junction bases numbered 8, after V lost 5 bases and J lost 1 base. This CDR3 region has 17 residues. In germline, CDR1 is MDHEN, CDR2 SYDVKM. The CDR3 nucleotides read TGTGCCAGCAGTAACCCCCTGGACAGGTCCTATAATTCACCCCTCCACTTT. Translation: CASSNPLDRSYNSPLHF.

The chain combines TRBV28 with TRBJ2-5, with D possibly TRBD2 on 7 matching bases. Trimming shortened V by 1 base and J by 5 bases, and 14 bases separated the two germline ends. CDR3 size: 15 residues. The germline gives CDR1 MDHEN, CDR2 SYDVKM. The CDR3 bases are TGTGCCAGCAGTTTATCTACGGGGGGCAGGGAGACCCAGTACTTC. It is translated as CASSLSTGGRETQYF.